This T cell receptor beta chain originates from a study of cytomegalovirus exposure and HLA in healthy donors. The PCR made use of 60 Vbeta and 13 Jbeta primers. Libraries were prepared by immunoSEQ multiplex PCR; TCRdb keeps only in-frame clonotypes and omits some of them. The sample lists fewer than 250,000 clones, almost 80% seen once, with around 4% in the top ten. The ends were cut back, 4 bases at V and 6 bases at J, with 10 bases in the middle. Germline-derived CDR1 and CDR2 are MNHEY and SVGAGI. The CDR3 is 12 amino acids. On this clone itself: Its specificity is unknown.

Study-wide points: A later analysis found TCR association rates differed by HLA locus, highest for DRB1 and lowest for HLA-C. Reportedly, fewer N-insertions than the roughly 600-donor mean appeared in an Asian-associated ancestry cluster in a later analysis. CMV serostatus stood as the only immune exposure information on hand. Most CMV-associated TCR beta chains appeared HLA-restricted in a later analysis.

The specimen was PBMCs. The chain uses TRBV6-5 and TRBJ2-7; D remains ambiguous. The clonotype originates from a male donor in good health and CMV-seronegative. In nucleotides, the CDR3 is TGTGCCAGCAGTTCCCCTATGTTCGAGCAGTACTTC. This sequence encodes CASSSPMFEQYF.